The 31 T cell receptor beta chains below come from one sample, sequenced in a study of beta chain features in type 1 diabetes. Study results and limitations: For Type 1 diabetes patients, all four CD4+ subsets carried TCRB CDR3s that were moderately but significantly shorter.

These receptors have no identified antigens. Expressed TCRB transcripts were sequenced because the entire RNA isolate underwent reverse transcription. Some clones are missing from TCRdb's copy, which holds only in-frame ones; the method was immunoSEQ multiplex PCR. The sample has hundreds of thousands of clones, around 15% seen once. What was sequenced was naive CD4+ T cells from blood. The receptors come from a man aged 18-30 years with type 1 diabetes.

This sequence joins TRBV25-1 and TRBJ2-5; maybe TRBD2 (5 bases). Germline CDR1 reads MGHDK; CDR2 reads SYGVNS. V shed 6 bases and J shed 1 base, with 18 bases lying between them. The CDR3 contains 16 residues. The CDR3 sequence is CASRPGRGRLQETQYF. For the CDR3, the DNA is TGTGCCAGCAGACCCGGGCGCGGGCGCCTCCAAGAGACCCAGTACTTC.

The chain couples TRBV7-2 to TRBJ1-5; TRBD1 might be the D (5 bases). Trimming pared 3 bases from V and 3 bases from J, leaving 12 bases between. The CDR3 extends over 15 amino acids. Germline CDR1 SGHTA, CDR2 FQGNSA. CDR3 in DNA: TGTGCCAGCAGCTTCTCCCAGGGTCACAATCAGCCCCAGCATTTT. It codes for CASSFSQGHNQPQHF.

This sequence joins TRBV21-1 and TRBJ1-2. TRBV21-1 is designated a pseudogene. This CDR3 has 13 residues. CDR3 nucleotide sequence: TGTGCCAACCTACACGCATCGGACTATGGCTACACCTTC. Amino acids: CANLHASDYGYTF.

The V and J genes are TRBV13 and TRBJ2-7; 12 bases align to TRBD2. Germline V gene lookup returns CDR1 PRHDT and CDR2 FYEKMQ (reference sequence). J was trimmed by 7 bases and V by 7 bases; bases with no gene match: 11. CDR3 size: 15 residues. CDR3 DNA: TGTGCCAGCACCGCGACTAGCGGGGGCTTGGGGGAGCAGTACTTC. Its protein product is CASTATSGGLGEQYF.

This clone was detected only a few times. The chain combines TRBV7-3 with TRBJ2-1; D possibly corresponds to TRBD1 (7 bases). Trimming cost V 5 bases and J 5 bases, with 10 bases left between them. The germline gives CDR1 SGHTA, CDR2 FQGTGA. The CDR3 totals 13 residues. Written as DNA, the CDR3 is TGTGCCAGCAGCCGCGGGACAGACAATGAGCAGTTCTTC. Protein product: CASSRGTDNEQFF.

The sample holds a few counts of this clone. The chain has TRBV30 and TRBJ2-5; D perhaps matches TRBD1 (5 bases). CDR1 GTSNPN and CDR2 SVGIG come from the germline V gene (reference sequence). The V and J ends lost 0 bases and 3 bases respectively, with 14 bases between them. The CDR3 sequence is 15 residues long. The chain's CDR3 is CAWSVPHQGKETQYF. Written as DNA, the CDR3 is TGTGCCTGGAGTGTACCGCACCAGGGAAAAGAGACCCAGTACTTC.

This clone appeared a few times. The gene calls are TRBV2 and TRBJ2-1; possible D gene TRBD2, 5 bases. Germline CDR1 SNHLY, CDR2 FYNNEI. The CDR3 length is 14 residues. Trimming pared 6 bases from V and 6 bases from J, leaving 15 bases between. CDR3 nucleotide sequence: TGTGCCAGCAGGCGGGTCCAGGTGCTCAATGAGCAGTTCTTC. Translated: CASRRVQVLNEQFF.

The V gene is TRBV9, the J gene TRBJ2-1; 9 positions agree with TRBD2. The CDR3 sequence is 15 residues long. Germline V gene lookup returns CDR1 SGDLS and CDR2 YYNGEE. V shed 0 bases and J 7 bases; nucleotides not matched to a gene: 5. As DNA, the CDR3 is TGTGCCAGCAGCGTAGTTGCGGGGGGGCAGAATGAGCAGTTCTTC. As protein: CASSVVAGGQNEQFF.

V is TRBV6-6 and J is TRBJ2-7; no clear D gene. Trimming stripped 7 bases from V and 6 bases from J, with 13 bases between. Germline V gene data show CDR1 as MNHNY and CDR2 as SVGAGI (reference sequence). CDR3 size: 12 residues. DNA of the CDR3: TGTGCCAGCATGTTTTCCGAGCGCGAGCAGTACTTC. Its translation is CASMFSEREQYF.

This clone was detected only a few times. V gene TRBV7-9 combines with J gene TRBJ2-4; D remains ambiguous. Germline assignment: CDR1 SEHNR and CDR2 FQNEAQ (reference sequence). V dropped 0 bases and J dropped 9 bases, with 15 bases sitting between them. CDR3 length: 15 residues. CDR3 bases: TGTGCCAGCAGCTTAGCGCGGATAGGGTGGGGCATTCAGTACTTC. Translating it yields CASSLARIGWGIQYF.

The rearrangement joins TRBV4-1 to TRBJ2-7; possibly TRBD1 for D (5 bases). CDR1 is MGHRA, CDR2 YSYEKL, per germline. Trimming stripped 3 bases from V and 2 bases from J, with 14 bases between. The CDR3 is made up of 15 amino acids. CDR3 sequence: CASSQASTVPYEQYF. The CDR3 coding sequence is TGCGCCAGCAGCCAGGCCTCGACAGTGCCCTACGAGCAGTACTTC.

The rearrangement links TRBV30 to TRBJ1-6, with TRBD1 as a possible D gene (5 bases). CDR1 is GTSNPN, CDR2 SVGIG, per germline (reference sequence). This CDR3 has 12 amino acids. Trimming took off 2 bases at V and 9 bases at J, with 8 bases between the two ends. The CDR3 here is CAWSIQGSPLHF. The CDR3 nucleotides are TGTGCCTGGAGTATCCAGGGTTCACCCCTCCACTTT.

About this clone: This CDR3 is also generated by other DNA sequences in the sample. The chain links TRBV7-9 to TRBJ2-2; D ambiguous. Germline V lookup: CDR1 SEHNR, CDR2 FQNEAQ (reference sequence). This CDR3 comprises 13 residues. Trimming cost V 5 bases and J 1 base, with 5 bases left between them. The CDR3 nucleotides are TGTGCCAGCAGCCCTCAGAACACCGGGGAGCTGTTTTTT. It is translated as CASSPQNTGELFF.

The gene calls are TRBV6-5 and TRBJ2-2; D is ambiguous. CDR1 and CDR2 from the germline V gene are MNHEY and SVGAGI. V lost 6 bases and J lost 1, with 3 bases in between. The CDR3 is made up of 12 amino acids. CDR3: CASSWNTGELFF. DNA for the CDR3: TGTGCCAGCAGCTGGAACACCGGGGAGCTGTTTTTT.

The chain has TRBV7-3 and TRBJ2-3; D gene ambiguous. The CDR3 is made up of 12 amino acids. Germline V gives CDR1 SGHTA, CDR2 FQGTGA. V lost 2 bases, J lost 6 bases, and 6 bases lay in between. The CDR3 spells CASSLGVDTQYF. CDR3 bases: TGTGCCAGCAGCTTAGGCGTGGATACGCAGTATTTT.

The V call is TRBV10-3, the J call TRBJ2-3; 8 bases fit TRBD2. Germline V gives CDR1 ENHRY, CDR2 SYGVKD. The V segment lost 2 bases and the J segment 6 bases; nucleotides outside the gene matches: 13. The CDR3 loop spans 17 amino acids. The CDR3 DNA is TGTGCCATCAGTGAGGCGGCAGTAGCGGGAACGGAGGATACGCAGTATTTT. Residues: CAISEAAVAGTEDTQYF.

This clone is a singleton in its sample. This chain joins TRBV9 and TRBJ2-1; 8 nucleotides align to TRBD2. J gave up 2 bases and V 0 bases, and 4 bases lay outside the gene matches. This CDR3 comprises 16 residues. Germline CDR1 and CDR2: SGDLS and YYNGEE. The CDR3 protein is CASSVVSSGAYNEQFF. The CDR3 DNA follows: TGTGCCAGCAGCGTAGTAAGTAGCGGGGCCTACAATGAGCAGTTCTTC.

This clone appeared a few times. The chain employs TRBV6-5 and TRBJ2-7; either TRBD1 or TRBD2 may supply D (5 bases each). V shed 8 bases and J shed 7 bases, with 24 bases lying between them. CDR1 and CDR2 (germline): MNHEY, SVGAGI. The CDR3 runs 15 residues. The CDR3 DNA reads TGTGCCAGCTCCCCAGATCGGGGTTGGGGCCCGGAGCAGTACTTC. This codes for CASSPDRGWGPEQYF.

The chain has TRBV30 and TRBJ1-1; no firm D call. Trimming shortened V by 0 bases and J by 4 bases, and 9 bases separated the two germline ends. This CDR3 has 13 amino acids. Germline V gene sequence: CDR1 GTSNPN, CDR2 SVGIG (reference sequence). The CDR3, as DNA: TGTGCCTGGAGTGTGTCACCACTCACTGAAGCTTTCTTT. This translates into CAWSVSPLTEAFF.

This clone showed up just a few times. This chain joins TRBV5-1 and TRBJ2-7; D might be TRBD1 (6 bases). CDR3 length: 15 residues. V lost 0 bases to trimming and J lost 1 base, with 11 bases between them. Germline loops: CDR1 SGHRS, CDR2 YFSETQ. The CDR3 reads CASSLVTGKSYEQYF. CDR3 nucleotide sequence: TGCGCCAGCAGCTTGGTAACAGGGAAATCCTACGAGCAGTACTTC.

The chain employs TRBV10-3 and TRBJ2-5; D may match TRBD1 or TRBD2 (5 bases each). The CDR3 loop spans 13 amino acids. V lost 9 bases and J lost 2, with 13 bases in between. CDR1 and CDR2 (germline): ENHRY, SYGVKD. Written as DNA, the CDR3 is TGTGCCATGAGGGAGACAGATCAAGAGACCCAGTACTTC. It encodes CAMRETDQETQYF.

This chain uses TRBV25-1 with TRBJ2-3; D unresolved. CDR1 and CDR2 from the germline V gene are MGHDK and SYGVNS. With 6 bases removed from V and 1 base from J, the gap between germline ends came to 14 bases. This CDR3 spans 15 amino acids. The CDR3 loop reads CASSGLWVGTDTQYF. As DNA, the CDR3 is TGTGCCAGCAGCGGCCTTTGGGTAGGCACAGATACGCAGTATTTT.

In its sample, this clone was seen once. This chain joins TRBV2 and TRBJ2-7, with 11 bases that match TRBD2. V dropped 9 bases and J dropped 1; count of bases not matched to a gene: 5. The CDR3 is 14 residues long. CDR1 is SNHLY, CDR2 FYNNEI, per germline. In DNA, the CDR3 is TGTGCCAGTTCTACTAGCGGGGGTTCCTACGAGCAGTACTTC. This encodes CASSTSGGSYEQYF.

V gene TRBV30 combines with J gene TRBJ1-5; the D gene is possibly TRBD1 (6 bases). The germline gives CDR1 GTSNPN, CDR2 SVGIG (reference sequence). V lost 0 bases and J 3 bases, leaving 15 bases between the germline ends. CDR3 length equals 16 residues. CDR3 bases: TGTGCCTGGAGTGTAAGCCGGGGGCGGCTCAATCAGCCCCAGCATTTT. It codes for CAWSVSRGRLNQPQHF.

This clone came up a few times. The rearrangement uses TRBV29-1 and TRBJ2-1; 7 bases are shared with TRBD1. Germline-derived CDR1 and CDR2 are SQVTM and ANQGSEA. The junction had 10 bases not matched to a gene; V was cut back by 6 bases and J by 5 bases. The CDR3 runs 14 residues. For the CDR3, the DNA is TGCAGCGTGAGGGGACAGAATTTGAACAATGAGCAGTTCTTC. Its translation is CSVRGQNLNNEQFF.

This clone was picked up a small number of times. The J gene is TRBJ1-5, the V gene TRBV28, with unresolved D. Trimming cost V 6 bases and J 5 bases, with 8 bases left between them. Looked up from germline, CDR1 is MDHEN and CDR2 is SYDVKM. CDR3 length: 12 residues. The CDR3 loop reads CASSSLHQPQHF. CDR3 coding DNA: TGTGCCAGCAGCTCCTTACATCAGCCCCAGCATTTT. Combining the CDR3 with reference TRBV28 and TRBJ1-5 gives the whole variable domain DVKVTQSSRYLVKRTGEKVFLECVQDMDHENMFWYRQDPGLGLRLIYFSYDVKMKEKGDIPEGYSVSREKKERFSLILESASTNQTSMYLCASSSLHQPQHFGDGTRLSIL.

The chain couples TRBV19 to TRBJ2-5, with D tentatively TRBD2 (5 bases). Trimming took 5 bases from V and 0 from J, leaving 10 bases between them. The germline V gene encodes CDR1 LNHDA and CDR2 SQIVND (reference sequence). The CDR3 is 14 amino acids. The CDR3 reads CASSSRGNQETQYF. CDR3 in DNA: TGTGCCAGTAGTTCCCGGGGTAACCAAGAGACCCAGTACTTC.

The chain uses TRBV14 and TRBJ2-2; D is undetermined. V shed 0 bases and J shed 6 bases, with 8 bases lying between them. The CDR3 contains 14 residues. Germline CDR1 is SGHDN and CDR2 is FVKESK. The CDR3 sequence: CASSQDRQSGELFF. The CDR3 DNA follows: TGTGCCAGCAGCCAAGATAGGCAGTCCGGGGAGCTGTTTTTT.

The chain combines TRBV11-3 with TRBJ2-1; no firm D call. CDR3 length equals 13 residues. The germline CDR1 and CDR2 sequences are SGHNT and YENEEA. Trimming left V 2 bases short and J 7 bases short, with 9 bases between. The DNA for the CDR3 is TGTGCCAGCAGCTTAATGCTACGGAATGAGCAGTTCTTC. Translating it yields CASSLMLRNEQFF.

The J gene is TRBJ2-2, the V gene TRBV6-5; D unclear. Germline CDR1 reads MNHEY; CDR2 reads SVGAGI. V shed 8 bases and J shed 0 bases, with 7 bases lying between them. This CDR3 has 13 amino acids. The CDR3, as DNA: TGTGCCAGCCACTTAACGAACACCGGGGAGCTGTTTTTT. As protein: CASHLTNTGELFF.

Only a few counts were recorded for this clone. The CDR3 reads CASSPTTGDEKLFF. As DNA, the CDR3 is TGCGCCAGCAGCCCGACGACAGGGGATGAAAAACTGTTTTTT. V and J are TRBV5-1 and TRBJ1-4; 8 bases are a match to TRBD1. This CDR3 region has 14 residues. J lost 6 bases, V lost 4 bases, and 5 bases had no gene match. The germline gives CDR1 SGHRS, CDR2 YFSETQ. The full variable domain, completed using reference TRBV5-1 and TRBJ1-4, is KAGVTQTPRYLIKTRGQQVTLSCSPISGHRSVSWYQQTPGQGLQFLFEYFSETQRNKGNFPGRFSGRQFSNSRSEMNVSTLELGDSALYLCASSPTTGDEKLFFGSGTQLSVL.